These 13 T cell receptor beta chains were sequenced from one sample in a study of post-analysis software for immune sequencing data (dated by TCRdb to 2015 to 2017). Which antigens these TCRs recognize remains unknown. Findings and caveats that apply to the study as a whole: Patients showed significantly higher frequencies than controls for about 5 TRBV segments, among them TRBV5-6, TRBV5-1 and TRBV20-1.

Library preparation employed PCR. TCRdb names Illumina HiSeq 2500 as the instrument used. To reduce PCR and sequencing biases, unique molecular identifiers were built into the TCR beta cDNA libraries. TCRdb cleaned the public reads at Q25 with fastp, built clones with MiXCR and kept in-frame beta chains. CDR3 protein sequences are deduplicated, and each keeps its most common genes and DNA. The sample has 350,000 to 500,000 distinct CDR3 sequences on record, 30% to 45% of them singletons. 7.5% to 8.5% of the sample goes to the ten largest clones. What was sequenced was blood. These receptors originate from a girl aged 2-10 years with multiple sclerosis.

This clonotype was detected a few times. J is TRBJ2-1 and V is TRBV11-2; D may be TRBD1 (5 bases). The CDR3 sequence is 13 residues long. V was shortened by 3 bases and J by 4 bases, with 7 bases between the two germline ends. Germline V CDR1 and CDR2: SGHAT, FQNNGV. The CDR3 DNA reads TGTGCCAGCAGCTTTGGACATTACAATGAGCAGTTCTTC. Its translation is CASSFGHYNEQFF.

This clonotype was counted at least ten times. The chain is built from TRBV6-6 and TRBJ2-6, with D unresolved. CDR1 and CDR2 from the germline V gene are MNHNY and SVGAGI (reference sequence). The CDR3 extends over 18 amino acids. V was trimmed by 5 bases and J by 0 bases, leaving 17 bases between them. The CDR3 region has the DNA TGTGCCAGCAGTACCCCAACAGTACTGTACTCTGGGGCCAACGTCCTGACTTTC. Its protein is CASSTPTVLYSGANVLTF.

The rearrangement uses TRBV2 and TRBJ2-7; 10 bases agree with TRBD2. The CDR3 extends over 15 amino acids. Germline trimming cut 6 bases from V and 7 bases from J; bases unmatched to any gene: 12. CDR1 and CDR2 (germline): SNHLY, FYNNEI. CDR3 region: CASSKTASGGREQYF. CDR3 bases: TGTGCCAGCAGCAAGACGGCTAGCGGGGGACGTGAGCAGTACTTC.

In regard to this clonotype: One junction end disagrees with the germline gene, perhaps due to a read error. The V call is TRBV5-4, the J call TRBJ2-6, with 11 bases matching TRBD1. The CDR3 consists of 19 residues. CDR1 and CDR2 from the germline V gene are SGHNT and YYREEE (reference sequence). The CDR3 sequence is CASSLGARTGGSGANALTF. The CDR3 coding sequence is TGTGCCAGCAGCTTGGGTGCTCGGACAGGGGGCTCTGGGGCCAACGCCCTGACTTTC.

V and J are TRBV24-1 and TRBJ2-5; 9 nucleotides match TRBD1. This CDR3 has 16 amino acids. CDR1 is KGHDR, CDR2 SFDVKD, per germline. J gave up 2 bases and V 3 bases, and 6 bases lay outside the gene matches. The CDR3, as DNA: TGTGCCACCAGTGATAGACAGGGGGATCGGCAAGAGACCCAGTACTTC. Its translation is CATSDRQGDRQETQYF.

This clonotype has more than one count but fewer than ten. This chain joins TRBV9 and TRBJ2-3, with TRBD2 matching over 8 bases. V was pared by 5 bases and J by 1 base, with 3 bases of the junction left unmatched. CDR1 is SGDLS and CDR2 is YYNGEE in the germline V gene. CDR3 length equals 14 residues. Written as DNA, the CDR3 is TGTGCCAGCAGGCCGGGACTAGGCACAGATACGCAGTATTTT. Protein: CASRPGLGTDTQYF.

The V and J genes are TRBV28 and TRBJ2-7; possibly TRBD1 for D (6 bases). The CDR3 extends over 15 amino acids. Deletions cut 6 bases from V and 2 bases from J, with 17 bases between. The germline V gene has CDR1 MDHEN and CDR2 SYDVKM. The CDR3 DNA follows: TGTGCCAGCAGCTACCCCCGACAGGCCACCTACGAGCAGTACTTC. It translates to CASSYPRQATYEQYF.

About this clonotype itself: At one end, the junction sequence differs from germline, possibly due to a read error. The gene calls are TRBV24-1 and TRBJ2-3, with 7 bases matching TRBD1. This CDR3 contains 15 residues. The germline CDR1 and CDR2 sequences are KGHDR and SFDVKD. CDR3 sequence: CATSGLAGGTDTQYF. In DNA, the CDR3 is TGTGCCACCAGTGGTTTGGCAGGGGGTACAGATACGCAGTATTTT.

This clonotype was recorded a few times. The J gene is TRBJ2-3, the V gene TRBV4-2; D is unclear. Trimming stripped 4 bases from V and 4 bases from J, with 18 bases between. CDR3 length: 16 residues. Per the germline V gene, CDR1 is LGHNA and CDR2 is YNFKEQ. CDR3 sequence reads: CASSLLLGQTADTQYF. CDR3 DNA: TGTGCCAGCAGCCTCTTGCTGGGTCAGACGGCAGATACGCAGTATTTT.

The sample holds one count of this clonotype. J is TRBJ2-7 and V is TRBV6-5; D not certain. This CDR3 has 16 residues. V was shortened by 2 bases and J by 0 bases, with 14 bases between the two germline ends. Germline-derived CDR1 and CDR2 are MNHEY and SVGAGI. In DNA form, the CDR3 reads TGTGCCAGCAGTTACGGCGCTCCCCAAAGCTCCTACGAGCAGTACTTC. It yields the protein CASSYGAPQSSYEQYF.

The chain has TRBV3-1 and TRBJ2-5; D remains ambiguous. The DNA matches TRBJ2-7 better at its end, which makes the J call doubtful. This CDR3 has 12 amino acids. Germline CDR1 and CDR2: LGHDT and YNNKEL (reference sequence). For the CDR3, the DNA is TGTGCCAGCAGCCAAGGGTGGGACGAGCAGTACTTC. This codes for CASSQGWDEQYF.

The chain uses TRBV29-1 and TRBJ1-1; D is undetermined. V shed 6 bases and J shed 2 bases, with 10 bases lying between them. Germline values: CDR1 SQVTM, CDR2 ANQGSEA. CDR3 size: 12 residues. The CDR3, as DNA: TGCAGCGTCTGGAGACTAAACACTGAAGCTTTCTTT. Encoded protein: CSVWRLNTEAFF.

The sample holds a few counts of this clonotype. The chain recombines TRBV28 with TRBJ1-2, with 9 bases matching TRBD1. Germline V gene lookup returns CDR1 MDHEN and CDR2 SYDVKM. The CDR3 runs 17 residues. The V segment lost 1 base and the J segment 6 bases; nucleotides outside the gene matches: 12. The CDR3: CASSLYPGGDRENGYTF. DNA of the CDR3: TGTGCCAGCAGTTTATATCCGGGGGGGGACAGGGAAAATGGCTACACCTTC.